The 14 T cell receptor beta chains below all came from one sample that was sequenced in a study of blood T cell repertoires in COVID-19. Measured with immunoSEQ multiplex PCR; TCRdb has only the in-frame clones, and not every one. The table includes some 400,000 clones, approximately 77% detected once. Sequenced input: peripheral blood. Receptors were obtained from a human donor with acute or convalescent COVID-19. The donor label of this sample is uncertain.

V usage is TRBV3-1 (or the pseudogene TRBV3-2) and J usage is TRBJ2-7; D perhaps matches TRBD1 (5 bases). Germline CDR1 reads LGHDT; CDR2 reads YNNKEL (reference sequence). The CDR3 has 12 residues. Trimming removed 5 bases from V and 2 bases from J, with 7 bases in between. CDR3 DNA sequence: TGTGCCAGCAGCGACAGCCCCTACGAGCAGTACTTC. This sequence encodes CASSDSPYEQYF.

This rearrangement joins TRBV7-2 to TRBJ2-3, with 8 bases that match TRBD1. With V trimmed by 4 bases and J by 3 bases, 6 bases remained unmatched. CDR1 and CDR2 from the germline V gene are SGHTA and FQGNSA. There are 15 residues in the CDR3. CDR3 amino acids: CASSSDRGRTDTQYF. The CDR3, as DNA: TGTGCCAGCAGCTCCGACAGGGGAAGGACAGATACGCAGTATTTT.

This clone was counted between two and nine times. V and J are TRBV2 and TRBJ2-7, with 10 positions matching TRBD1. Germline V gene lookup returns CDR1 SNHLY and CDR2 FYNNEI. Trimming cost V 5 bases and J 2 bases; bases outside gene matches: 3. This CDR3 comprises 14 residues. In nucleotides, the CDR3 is TGTGCCAGCAGTCCCGGGACAGGGGCCTACGAGCAGTACTTC. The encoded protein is CASSPGTGAYEQYF.

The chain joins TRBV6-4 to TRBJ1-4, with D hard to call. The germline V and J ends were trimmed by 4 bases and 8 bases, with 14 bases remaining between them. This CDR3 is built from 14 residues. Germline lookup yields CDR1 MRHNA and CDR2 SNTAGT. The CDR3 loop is CASSVSGGDEKLFF. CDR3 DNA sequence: TGTGCCAGCAGTGTCTCAGGCGGAGACGAAAAACTGTTTTTT.

The CDR3 DNA reads as TGTGCCAGCAGTTTACGTCCTCCCGGGACAGGGCGCCTTGGGAATTCACCCCTCCACTTT. Translating it yields CASSLRPPGTGRLGNSPLHF. The chain joins TRBV27 to TRBJ1-6; 9 bases agree with TRBD1. The germline gives CDR1 MNHEY, CDR2 SMNVEV (reference sequence). The CDR3 sequence is 20 residues long. The V gene end was trimmed by 2 bases and the J gene end by 7 bases; junction bases not matched to a gene: 18.

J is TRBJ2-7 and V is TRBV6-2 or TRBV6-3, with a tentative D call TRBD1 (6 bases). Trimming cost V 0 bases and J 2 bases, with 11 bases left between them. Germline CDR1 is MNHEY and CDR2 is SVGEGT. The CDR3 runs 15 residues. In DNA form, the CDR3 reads TGTGCCAGCAGTTACTCCGGTGAGGGGGCCTACGAGCAGTACTTC. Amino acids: CASSYSGEGAYEQYF.

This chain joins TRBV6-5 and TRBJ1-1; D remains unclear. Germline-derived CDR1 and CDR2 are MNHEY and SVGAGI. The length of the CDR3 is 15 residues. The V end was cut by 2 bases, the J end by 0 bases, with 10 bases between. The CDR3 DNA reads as TGTGCCAGCAGTTACCTCCCCTCTTTGAACACTGAAGCTTTCTTT. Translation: CASSYLPSLNTEAFF.

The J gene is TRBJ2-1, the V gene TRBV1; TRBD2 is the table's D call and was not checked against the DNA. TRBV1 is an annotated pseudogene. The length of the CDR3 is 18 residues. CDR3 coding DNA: TGCACCAGCAGCCGCGGTCGTAAGGACTATCTCTCCTACAATGAGCAGTTCTTC. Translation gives CTSSRGRKDYLSYNEQFF.

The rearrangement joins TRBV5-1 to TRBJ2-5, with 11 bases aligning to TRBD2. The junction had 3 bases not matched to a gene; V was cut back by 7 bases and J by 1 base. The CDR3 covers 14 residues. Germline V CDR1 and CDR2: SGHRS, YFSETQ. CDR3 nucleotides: TGCGCCAGCCGAGGGACTAGCGGCCAAGAGACCCAGTACTTC. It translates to CASRGTSGQETQYF.

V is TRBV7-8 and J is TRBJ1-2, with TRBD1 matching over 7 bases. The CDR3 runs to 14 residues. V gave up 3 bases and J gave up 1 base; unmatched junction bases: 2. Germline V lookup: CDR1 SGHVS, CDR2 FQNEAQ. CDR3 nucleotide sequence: TGTGCCAGCAGCTTCGGGACAGATAACTATGGCTACACCTTC. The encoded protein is CASSFGTDNYGYTF. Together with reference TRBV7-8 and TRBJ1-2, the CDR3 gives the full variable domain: GAGVSQSPRYKVAKRGQDVALRCDPISGHVSLFWYQQALGQGPEFLTYFQNEAQLDKSGLPSDRFFAERPEGSVSTLKIQRTQQEDSAVYLCASSFGTDNYGYTFGSGTRLTVV.

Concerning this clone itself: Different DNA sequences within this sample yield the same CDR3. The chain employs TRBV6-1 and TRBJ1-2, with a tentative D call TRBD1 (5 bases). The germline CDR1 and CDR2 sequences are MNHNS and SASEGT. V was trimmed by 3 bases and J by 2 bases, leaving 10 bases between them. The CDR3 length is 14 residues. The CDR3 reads CASSDRGWNYGYTF. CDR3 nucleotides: TGTGCCAGCAGTGATAGGGGCTGGAACTATGGCTACACCTTC.

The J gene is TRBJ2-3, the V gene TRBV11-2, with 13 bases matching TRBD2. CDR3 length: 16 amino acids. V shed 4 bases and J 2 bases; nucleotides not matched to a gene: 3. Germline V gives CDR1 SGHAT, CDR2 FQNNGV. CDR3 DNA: TGTGCCAGCAGCTCGGGACTAGCGGGGTACACAGATACGCAGTATTTT. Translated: CASSSGLAGYTDTQYF.

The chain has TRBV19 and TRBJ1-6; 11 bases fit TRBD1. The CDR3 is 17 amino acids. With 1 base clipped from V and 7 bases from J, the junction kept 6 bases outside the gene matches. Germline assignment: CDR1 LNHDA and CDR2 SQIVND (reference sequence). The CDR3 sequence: CASSIAVGTGGNSPLHF. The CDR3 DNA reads TGTGCCAGTAGTATAGCCGTTGGGACAGGGGGAAATTCACCCCTCCACTTT.

The chain's CDR3 is CASSRTGGSYNSPLHF. The DNA of the CDR3 is TGTGCCAGCTCACGGACAGGGGGTTCATATAATTCACCCCTCCACTTT. The V gene is TRBV18, the J gene TRBJ1-6, with 10 bases identical to TRBD1. Germline V gene data show CDR1 as KGHSH and CDR2 as LQKENI. This CDR3 comprises 16 residues. Trimming removed 4 bases from V and 4 bases from J; junction bases left unmatched: 4.